The 9 T cell receptor beta chains presented below share a single source sample, sequenced in a study of identical twins. Each CDR3 protein is one row after TCRdb ran MiXCR on the 5' RACE reads. This sample has about 570,000 distinct CDR3 sequences, with 7.5% to 10% found just once. These same data were also listed under a study on yellow fever vaccine responses in identical twins.

Sequenced material: PBMCs. These receptors originate from a woman aged 18-35 years in good health.

The chain uses TRBV10-3 and TRBJ2-2; the D gene is possibly TRBD1 (6 bases). The CDR3 runs 17 residues. V was shortened by 4 bases and J by 0 bases, with 15 bases between the two germline ends. The V gene's germline CDR1 is ENHRY and CDR2 SYGVKD. As DNA, the CDR3 is TGTGCCATCAGTGCAGGGGTCGGGACCCCGAACACCGGGGAGCTGTTTTTT. It codes for CAISAGVGTPNTGELFF.

The rearrangement links TRBV24-1 to TRBJ2-1; D ambiguous. The CDR3 is 13 amino acids. Per germline, CDR1 KGHDR and CDR2 SFDVKD. The V end lost 0 bases, the J end lost 9 bases, and 8 bases lay between the germline ends. CDR3 in DNA: TGTGCCACCAGTGATTTGTTAAGTACTGAGCAGTTCTTC. Translation: CATSDLLSTEQFF.

This clonotype was counted only a few times. The chain recombines TRBV7-9 with TRBJ2-3; unclear D gene. Germline lookup yields CDR1 SEHNR and CDR2 FQNEAQ (reference sequence). V was pared by 2 bases and J by 4 bases, with 10 bases between. CDR3 length: 14 amino acids. The CDR3 sequence: CASSLSSEADTQYF. The CDR3 bases are TGTGCCAGCAGCTTATCCAGCGAGGCAGATACGCAGTATTTT.

The table lists this clonotype with many counts. The V call is TRBV3-1, the J call TRBJ2-3; 11 nucleotides match TRBD2. The CDR3 has 15 residues. V trimming: 3 bases; J trimming: 4 bases; junction bases outside the gene matches: 3. Germline V gives CDR1 LGHDT, CDR2 YNNKEL (reference sequence). The CDR3 spells CASSHSGREADTQYF. CDR3 sequence (DNA): TGTGCCAGCAGCCATAGCGGGAGGGAGGCAGATACGCAGTATTTT.

This clonotype was picked up a small number of times. The chain carries TRBV7-9 and TRBJ2-1, with 10 bases lining up with TRBD2. Germline assignment: CDR1 SEHNR and CDR2 FQNEAQ (reference sequence). The CDR3 has 15 residues. V lost 6 bases and J lost 8; bases outside the gene matches: 10. CDR3 in DNA: TGTGCCAGCAGTACCGGGACTAGCGAGGGGGATGAGCAGTTCTTC. It encodes CASSTGTSEGDEQFF.

This clonotype was recorded once. The chain couples TRBV7-6 to TRBJ1-2; 8 bases line up with TRBD1. J lost 3 bases, V lost 0 bases, and 0 bases had no gene match. Germline values: CDR1 SGHVS, CDR2 FNYEAQ. The length of the CDR3 is 14 residues. CDR3 coding DNA: TGTGCCAGCAGCTTAGCGACAGGGGACTATGGCTACACCTTC. Translating it yields CASSLATGDYGYTF. Variable domain in full (rest from reference TRBV7-6 and TRBJ1-2): GAGVSQSPRYKVTKRGQDVALRCDPISGHVSLYWYRQALGQGPEFLTYFNYEAQQDKSGLPNDRFSAERPEGSISTLTIQRTEQRDSAMYRCASSLATGDYGYTFGSGTRLTVV.

This clonotype occurred a few times. This chain joins TRBV5-1 and TRBJ2-1, with TRBD2 identical over 8 bases. The germline V gene has CDR1 SGHRS and CDR2 YFSETQ. This CDR3 is built from 15 residues. The trim removed 0 bases at V and 9 bases at J, leaving 8 bases unmatched. CDR3 loop: CASSLGTGGPFEQFF. The CDR3 DNA follows: TGCGCCAGCAGCTTGGGAACGGGGGGGCCGTTTGAGCAGTTCTTC.

The chain is built from TRBV18 and TRBJ2-3; possible D gene TRBD1, 5 bases. Trimming left V 2 bases short and J 3 bases short, with 9 bases between. The CDR3 totals 14 residues. Germline lookup yields CDR1 KGHSH and CDR2 LQKENI. The CDR3 coding sequence is TGTGCCAGCTCACCAGGGGCAGTTACAGATACGCAGTATTTT. Translating gives CASSPGAVTDTQYF. Full variable domain (rest looked up from reference TRBV18 and TRBJ2-3): NAGVMQNPRHLVRRRGQEARLRCSPMKGHSHVYWYRQLPEEGLKFMVYLQKENIIDESGMPKERFSAEFPKEGPSILRIQQVVRGDSAAYFCASSPGAVTDTQYFGPGTRLTVL.

This clonotype has just a few counts. V and J are TRBV4-3 and TRBJ1-6; D gene unclear. V lost 0 bases, J lost 5 bases, and 8 bases lay in between. The CDR3 length is 15 residues. Germline loops: CDR1 LGHNA, CDR2 YSLEER. The CDR3 sequence is CASSQDARNNSPLHF. The CDR3 coding sequence is TGCGCCAGCAGCCAAGATGCCAGAAATAATTCACCCCTCCACTTT.